The entry below gives a single T cell receptor beta chain sequence along with its context. The data originate from a study of control samples from healthy donors and cancer patients. CDR1 is WNHNN, CDR2 SYGVQD, per germline (reference sequence). With 4 bases removed from V and 4 bases from J, the gap between germline ends came to 16 bases. The CDR3 consists of 15 residues. Clones were read by immunoSEQ multiplex PCR, and TCRdb kept only the in-frame ones, dropping some. The sample carries fewer than 90,000 clones, over 70% recorded once. The sample taken for sequencing was blood. J is TRBJ1-2 and V is TRBV10-1; no firm D call. This clonotype was sampled from a man aged 50 to 60 in good health. Written as DNA, the CDR3 is TGCGCCAGCAGTGGTCCCCCTCGGCGCGGCTATGGCTACACCTTC. Encoded protein: CASSGPPRRGYGYTF.